A single sample is the source of the 2 T cell receptor beta chains below, sequenced in a study of regulatory T cells in long-lasting Graves disease. In building TCR beta libraries, iRepertoire HTBI primers were used together with Arm-PCR of CDR3 regions. TCRdb re-derived calls from the multiplex PCR reads in MiXCR, one entry per CDR3 protein. This sample has over 500,000 distinct CDR3 sequences, with roughly 15% found just once. Time point specified: newly diagnosed GD, antithyroid drugs for less than 3 months. PBMCs were the source of the RNA used for TCR sequencing. The same data also contributed to another study, on T cells in Graves' hyperthyroidism and ophthalmopathy.

The sequencing used peripheral blood mononuclear cells (PBMCs), collected at new diagnosis, from a patient treated with antithyroid drugs. These receptors all stem from a man younger than 30 with Graves disease.

This chain joins TRBV10-3 and TRBJ2-2; the D gene is possibly TRBD1 (5 bases). This CDR3 is 13 amino acids long. Trimming stripped 4 bases from V and 6 bases from J, with 9 bases between. Germline-derived CDR1 and CDR2 are ENHRY and SYGVKD. The DNA of the CDR3 is TGTGCCATCAGTGTTGGGGCCCCCGGGGAGCTGTTTTTT. It codes for CAISVGAPGELFF.

This chain connects TRBV2 to TRBJ2-6; D unresolved. The CDR3 runs to 14 residues. The V end lost 2 bases, the J end lost 1 base, and 3 bases lay between the germline ends. CDR1 and CDR2 (germline): SNHLY, FYNNEI. Here the CDR3 reads CASSERSGANVLTF. In DNA, the CDR3 is TGTGCCAGCAGTGAACGGTCTGGGGCCAACGTCCTGACTTTC.